A single sample gave rise to the 9 T cell receptor beta chains below, sequenced in a study of control samples from healthy donors and cancer patients. Only in-frame clones appear in the TCRdb table, and some are missing; sequencing was by immunoSEQ multiplex PCR. The sample includes about 98,000 clones, 79% of them seen just once. Sequences were obtained from blood. The receptors shown here come from a young woman in good health.

This clone is a singleton in its sample. The chain recombines TRBV19 with TRBJ2-7; TRBD1 matches at 10 bases. In germline, CDR1 is LNHDA, CDR2 SQIVND (reference sequence). CDR3 length equals 16 residues. V lost 4 bases and J lost 7; bases outside the gene matches: 13. The DNA for the CDR3 is TGTGCCAGTAGTAACAACCTCCGGGACAGGGGCGGGGAGCAGTACTTC. It encodes CASSNNLRDRGGEQYF.

The gene calls are TRBV5-1 and TRBJ1-2, with D possibly TRBD1 on 5 matching bases. Germline V gene sequence: CDR1 SGHRS, CDR2 YFSETQ. The ends were cut back, 4 bases at V and 0 bases at J, with 13 bases in the middle. CDR3 length: 15 amino acids. DNA for the CDR3: TGCGCCAGCAGCCCTGGACACAGTTCTAACTATGGCTACACCTTC. It encodes CASSPGHSSNYGYTF. Full variable domain (outside the CDR3, taken from reference TRBV5-1 and TRBJ1-2): KAGVTQTPRYLIKTRGQQVTLSCSPISGHRSVSWYQQTPGQGLQFLFEYFSETQRNKGNFPGRFSGRQFSNSRSEMNVSTLELGDSALYLCASSPGHSSNYGYTFGSGTRLTVV.

This rearrangement joins TRBV6-5 to TRBJ1-2; unclear D gene. CDR1 MNHEY and CDR2 SVGAGI come from the germline V gene. The CDR3 contains 13 residues. The germline V and J ends were trimmed by 0 bases and 8 bases, with 10 bases remaining between them. The CDR3 DNA follows: TGTGCCAGCAGTTACTCGAAGGTCCTGGGCTACACCTTC. Translating it yields CASSYSKVLGYTF.

This clone was seen a handful of times. The chain carries TRBV6-6 and TRBJ1-1, with TRBD1 matching over 7 bases. Germline V gene lookup returns CDR1 MNHNY and CDR2 SVGAGI (reference sequence). The CDR3 is made up of 14 amino acids. V trimming: 2 bases; J trimming: 3 bases; junction bases outside the gene matches: 3. The CDR3 nucleotides read TGTGCCAGCAGTTACAGGGGGCAGGACACTGAAGCTTTCTTT. It encodes CASSYRGQDTEAFF.

The gene calls are TRBV7-3 and TRBJ2-1; tentatively, D is TRBD1 (7 bases). The CDR3 totals 19 residues. Germline V lookup: CDR1 SGHTA, CDR2 FQGTGA. Trimming left V 1 base short and J 7 bases short, with 26 bases between. CDR3 loop: CASSLKGRVEGAFKNEQFF. DNA for the CDR3: TGTGCCAGCAGCTTAAAGGGCCGTGTGGAGGGGGCTTTTAAAAATGAGCAGTTCTTC.

The chain is built from TRBV6-6 and TRBJ1-2, with TRBD1 as a possible D gene (5 bases). V was shortened by 0 bases and J by 12 bases, with 14 bases between the two germline ends. CDR1 is MNHNY and CDR2 is SVGAGI in the germline V gene (reference sequence). The CDR3 spans 13 residues. The CDR3 nucleotides are TGTGCCAGCAGTTACTCGTGGGACCAGGGTCACACCTTC. It encodes CASSYSWDQGHTF.

The chain recombines TRBV20-1 with TRBJ2-5; 9 bases are a match to TRBD2. CDR3 length equals 15 residues. Germline V CDR1 and CDR2: DFQATT, SNEGSKA (reference sequence). V was clipped by 3 bases and J by 3 bases; unmatched bases: 8. The CDR3 loop is CSASPAGGGKETQYF. DNA of the CDR3: TGCAGTGCTAGTCCCGCGGGAGGGGGCAAAGAGACCCAGTACTTC.

The rearrangement joins TRBV6-6 to TRBJ2-1, with D possibly being TRBD1 or TRBD2 (5 bases each). CDR1 is MNHNY and CDR2 is SVGAGI in the germline V gene (reference sequence). The CDR3 runs 16 residues. Trimming removed 5 bases at V and 4 bases at J, with 18 bases between. The CDR3 region has the DNA TGTGCCAGCAGTCGAACCGGGTGGGGACCGTACAATGAGCAGTTCTTC. This encodes CASSRTGWGPYNEQFF.

V and J are TRBV5-4 and TRBJ2-5, with 13 bases matching TRBD2. V gave up 3 bases and J gave up 5 bases; unmatched junction bases: 7. Germline V lookup: CDR1 SGHNT, CDR2 YYREEE (reference sequence). This CDR3 comprises 16 residues. This chain's CDR3 is CASSSTSGGAGETQYF. The CDR3 DNA reads TGTGCCAGCAGCTCAACTAGCGGGGGGGCCGGCGAGACCCAGTACTTC.